Below, 19 T cell receptor beta chains from the same sample are listed, as sequenced in a study of lymphopenia after photon versus proton radiotherapy. Assay used: immunoSEQ multiplex PCR; TCRdb lists only in-frame clones, some missing. The sample yields approximately 22,000 clones, around 85% seen once. Sample: peripheral blood, taken from a patient treated with photon-based radiotherapy. The source is a man aged 55 to 70 with pancreatic cancer.

The chain joins TRBV4-1 to TRBJ2-7, with unresolved D. Deletions cut 2 bases from V and 6 bases from J, with 14 bases between. Germline V lookup: CDR1 MGHRA, CDR2 YSYEKL. The CDR3 totals 14 residues. CDR3 sequence reads: CASSQFTTLSEQYF. CDR3 bases: TGCGCCAGCAGCCAATTTACCACCCTTAGCGAGCAGTACTTC.

V and J are TRBV11-1 and TRBJ2-4, with a possible D match to TRBD2 (7 bases). In germline, CDR1 is SGHAT, CDR2 FQDESV (reference sequence). Trimming stripped 5 bases from V and 0 bases from J, with 17 bases between. The CDR3 consists of 17 residues. The CDR3 nucleotides are TGTGCCAGCAGCCCCCGAGGGGGGGCGCGAGCCAAAAACATTCAGTACTTC. It yields the protein CASSPRGGARAKNIQYF.

The chain links TRBV5-8 to TRBJ1-5; a possible D gene is TRBD1 (5 bases). The CDR3 covers 14 residues. Germline CDR1 SGHTS, CDR2 YDEGEE. The germline V and J ends were trimmed by 2 bases and 5 bases, with 11 bases remaining between them. DNA of the CDR3: TGTGCCAGCAGCTTTACGGGGGGTTATCAGCCCCAGCATTTT. It codes for CASSFTGGYQPQHF.

CDR3 loop: CASSTSGMGDNQPQHF. CDR3 nucleotides: TGTGCCAGCAGTACATCAGGGATGGGGGACAATCAGCCCCAGCATTTT. This chain joins TRBV27 and TRBJ1-5, with a tentative D call TRBD1 (5 bases). From germline, CDR1 is MNHEY and CDR2 SMNVEV (reference sequence). This CDR3 has 16 amino acids. Deletions cut 5 bases from V and 3 bases from J, with 17 bases between.

This chain uses TRBV7-9 with TRBJ1-2; 8 nucleotides align to TRBD1. V was pared by 3 bases and J by 8 bases, with 8 bases of the junction left unmatched. Germline assignment: CDR1 SEHNR and CDR2 FQNEAQ (reference sequence). The CDR3 extends over 14 amino acids. In DNA, the CDR3 is TGTGCCAGCAGCTTGACAGGGGCCCTCTTAGGCTACACCTTC. Amino acid sequence: CASSLTGALLGYTF. The variable domain in full, completed from reference TRBV7-9 and TRBJ1-2, reads DTGVSQNPRHKITKRGQNVTFRCDPISEHNRLYWYRQTLGQGPEFLTYFQNEAQLEKSRLLSDRFSAERPKGSFSTLEIQRTEQGDSAMYLCASSLTGALLGYTFGSGTRLTVV.

This rearrangement joins TRBV6-5 to TRBJ2-3, with TRBD2 identical over 9 bases. V shed 6 bases and J 1 base; nucleotides not matched to a gene: 5. This CDR3 has 15 residues. Germline CDR1 and CDR2: MNHEY and SVGAGI. The CDR3 protein is CASSTSGGRTDTQYF. CDR3 sequence (DNA): TGTGCCAGCAGCACAAGCGGGGGGCGCACAGATACGCAGTATTTT.

J is TRBJ1-5 and V is TRBV7-9, with unresolved D. The V gene's germline CDR1 is SEHNR and CDR2 FQNEAQ (reference sequence). The CDR3 runs to 17 residues. Between the trimmed V and J ends, which lost 3 bases and 4 bases, there was a span of 19 bases. CDR3 nucleotide sequence: TGTGCCAGCAGCTTCGAACGGCGAATGGGTGTAAATCAGCCCCAGCATTTT. This sequence encodes CASSFERRMGVNQPQHF. The whole variable domain, filled in from reference TRBV7-9 and TRBJ1-5, reads DTGVSQNPRHKITKRGQNVTFRCDPISEHNRLYWYRQTLGQGPEFLTYFQNEAQLEKSRLLSDRFSAERPKGSFSTLEIQRTEQGDSAMYLCASSFERRMGVNQPQHFGDGTRLSIL.

This rearrangement joins TRBV5-8 to TRBJ2-3; no reliable D call. The CDR3 loop spans 15 amino acids. The V gene's germline CDR1 is SGHTS and CDR2 YDEGEE. V was cut by 4 bases and J by 5 bases, with 17 bases left in between. CDR3 bases: TGTGCCAGCAGCCTGTACAACTCTTGGGAAGATACGCAGTATTTT. As protein: CASSLYNSWEDTQYF.

The chain employs TRBV6-6 and TRBJ2-3; unclear D gene. Deletions cut 2 bases from V and 1 base from J, with 10 bases between. This CDR3 contains 15 residues. The germline V gene has CDR1 MNHNY and CDR2 SVGAGI (reference sequence). The CDR3 DNA sequence: TGTGCCAGCAGTTACCTCCCAGAGGGCACAGATACGCAGTATTTT. Amino acids: CASSYLPEGTDTQYF.

The chain couples TRBV18 to TRBJ2-5, with 8 bases identical to TRBD2. From germline, CDR1 is KGHSH and CDR2 LQKENI. The CDR3 has 14 amino acids. V lost 6 bases, J lost 3 bases, and 6 bases stayed unmatched. CDR3 region: CASSPAGGEETQYF. The CDR3 DNA reads TGTGCCAGCTCTCCTGCGGGGGGCGAAGAGACCCAGTACTTC.

The J gene is TRBJ2-5, the V gene TRBV5-8; D gene uncertain. Germline CDR1 and CDR2: SGHTS and YDEGEE. The CDR3 length is 12 residues. V lost 1 base to trimming and J lost 6 bases, with 7 bases between them. The DNA for the CDR3 is TGTGCCAGCAGCTTGTTGGGTAAGACCCAGTACTTC. Protein sequence: CASSLLGKTQYF.

This chain connects TRBV18 to TRBJ2-5; 10 bases agree with TRBD1. Germline trimming cut 2 bases from V and 5 bases from J; bases unmatched to any gene: 5. Germline V gives CDR1 KGHSH, CDR2 LQKENI. This CDR3 region has 15 residues. The CDR3 DNA follows: TGTGCCAGCTCACCATCGGACAGGGGGACTGAGACCCAGTACTTC. Its translation: CASSPSDRGTETQYF.

The DNA of the CDR3 is TGTGCCAGCAGCGTGCTCCAGGGGGAGGACTATGGCTACACCTTC. Its protein product is CASSVLQGEDYGYTF. The chain couples TRBV9 to TRBJ1-2, with 7 nucleotides matching TRBD1. V lost 2 bases, J lost 3 bases, and 7 bases stayed unmatched. CDR3 length: 15 residues. Looked up from germline, CDR1 is SGDLS and CDR2 is YYNGEE.

This clone has just one count. The chain combines TRBV7-2 with TRBJ2-3; D not resolved. V shed 4 bases and J shed 5 bases, with 10 bases lying between them. CDR1 and CDR2 (germline): SGHTA, FQGNSA. The CDR3 sequence is 13 residues long. As DNA, the CDR3 is TGTGCCAGCAGCTCCGAACACGGAGATACGCAGTATTTT. Translating gives CASSSEHGDTQYF.

CDR3 residues: CASSPRVGGTGGTEAFF. The DNA for the CDR3 is TGTGCCAGCTCACCGAGAGTTGGCGGGACAGGGGGCACTGAAGCTTTCTTT. This chain links TRBV18 with TRBJ1-1, with 11 bases lining up with TRBD1. Germline trimming cut 3 bases from V and 4 bases from J; bases unmatched to any gene: 10. CDR1 KGHSH and CDR2 LQKENI come from the germline V gene. CDR3 length: 17 amino acids. The full variable domain, rest sourced from reference TRBV18 and TRBJ1-1, is NAGVMQNPRHLVRRRGQEARLRCSPMKGHSHVYWYRQLPEEGLKFMVYLQKENIIDESGMPKERFSAEFPKEGPSILRIQQVVRGDSAAYFCASSPRVGGTGGTEAFFGQGTRLTVV.

The chain recombines TRBV18 with TRBJ1-5; D might be TRBD1 (5 bases). Deletions cut 4 bases from V and 7 bases from J, with 17 bases between. Germline CDR1 and CDR2: KGHSH and LQKENI. The CDR3 is 15 residues long. In DNA, the CDR3 is TGTGCCAGCTCACTAACAGGCGGTGCTGGACAGCCCCAGCATTTT. Translating gives CASSLTGGAGQPQHF.

The gene calls are TRBV29-1 and TRBJ2-3; TRBD1 might be the D (9 bases). This CDR3 region has 18 residues. Trimming pared 2 bases from V and 5 bases from J, leaving 26 bases between. The V gene's germline CDR1 is SQVTM and CDR2 ANQGSEA. As DNA, the CDR3 is TGCAGCGTTGAAATACGGGGGGGACAGGGATTGGGCCTAGATACGCAGTATTTT. Residues: CSVEIRGGQGLGLDTQYF.

The chain couples TRBV18 to TRBJ2-6; D uncertain. The V gene lost 3 bases and the J gene lost 2 bases, with 8 bases spanning the gap. The CDR3 length is 15 residues. Germline V CDR1 and CDR2: KGHSH, LQKENI. The CDR3, as DNA: TGTGCCAGCTCACCTCTTACGGCTGGGGCCAACGTCCTGACTTTC. It codes for CASSPLTAGANVLTF. The variable domain in full, with the rest retrieved from reference TRBV18 and TRBJ2-6, is NAGVMQNPRHLVRRRGQEARLRCSPMKGHSHVYWYRQLPEEGLKFMVYLQKENIIDESGMPKERFSAEFPKEGPSILRIQQVVRGDSAAYFCASSPLTAGANVLTFGAGSRLTVL.

The chain has TRBV5-4 and TRBJ1-2; possible D gene TRBD1, 5 bases. Per germline, CDR1 SGHNT and CDR2 YYREEE (reference sequence). The ends were cut back, 4 bases at V and 0 bases at J, with 13 bases in the middle. The CDR3 runs to 15 residues. DNA of the CDR3: TGTGCCAGCAGCCATGACAGACCTCCTAACTATGGCTACACCTTC. Encoded protein: CASSHDRPPNYGYTF.